Listed here is a single T cell receptor beta chain. The sample belongs to a study of blood T cell repertoires in COVID-19. Study overall: Sites in the United States, Italy and Spain provided acute and convalescent COVID-19 samples. Sources were T cells, B-cell-depleted T cells, or PBMCs; the material itself was cDNA or gDNA.

Original analysis: Counts of nucleated cells, estimated from reference gene primer amplification, were obtained. Libraries were prepared by immunoSEQ multiplex PCR; TCRdb keeps only in-frame clonotypes and omits some of them. That table is the source of V, J and clone size, and D and trimming were worked out from the DNA. The repertoire consists of about 64,000 clones, with approximately 82% occurring once and the leading ten covering about 6%. Sequenced input: peripheral blood. The TCR comes from a woman aged 55-69 years with acute or convalescent COVID-19.

CDR3 loop: CASSTGDTQYF. CDR3 nucleotides: TGTGCCAGCAGCACGGGGGATACGCAGTATTTT. This chain joins TRBV7-3 and TRBJ2-3; a weak D match, TRBD2 (5 bases). The V gene lost 5 bases and the J gene lost 6 bases, with 6 bases spanning the gap. Germline CDR1 is SGHTA and CDR2 is FQGTGA. This CDR3 region has 11 residues.